This TCR beta chain was documented in a study of blood T cell repertoires in COVID-19. Study-wide context: Spain, Italy and the United States supplied samples that represented acute and convalescent COVID-19. In each case, the material was cDNA or gDNA derived from T cells, B-cell-depleted T cells, or PBMCs.

In the authors' workflow: Estimated nucleated cell counts came from reference gene primer amplification. Sequencing used immunoSEQ multiplex PCR; TCRdb keeps in-frame clones, though not all of them. V and J calls and clone size are copied from that table; D and trimming were computed from the DNA. Among 50,000 or so clones, around nine tenths were seen once, and the ten largest hold about an eighth. CDR3 size: 17 residues. From germline, CDR1 is MNHEY and CDR2 SMNVEV (reference sequence). J lost 6 bases, V lost 4 bases, and 16 bases had no gene match. This clonotype originated in an elderly man with acute or convalescent COVID-19. This rearrangement joins TRBV27 to TRBJ1-1; TRBD1 matches at 8 bases. Sequencing was done on a sample of peripheral blood. The CDR3 here is CASSSGQGGIVFAEAFF. The CDR3 DNA follows: TGTGCCAGCAGTTCTGGACAGGGAGGGATAGTTTTCGCTGAAGCTTTCTTT.